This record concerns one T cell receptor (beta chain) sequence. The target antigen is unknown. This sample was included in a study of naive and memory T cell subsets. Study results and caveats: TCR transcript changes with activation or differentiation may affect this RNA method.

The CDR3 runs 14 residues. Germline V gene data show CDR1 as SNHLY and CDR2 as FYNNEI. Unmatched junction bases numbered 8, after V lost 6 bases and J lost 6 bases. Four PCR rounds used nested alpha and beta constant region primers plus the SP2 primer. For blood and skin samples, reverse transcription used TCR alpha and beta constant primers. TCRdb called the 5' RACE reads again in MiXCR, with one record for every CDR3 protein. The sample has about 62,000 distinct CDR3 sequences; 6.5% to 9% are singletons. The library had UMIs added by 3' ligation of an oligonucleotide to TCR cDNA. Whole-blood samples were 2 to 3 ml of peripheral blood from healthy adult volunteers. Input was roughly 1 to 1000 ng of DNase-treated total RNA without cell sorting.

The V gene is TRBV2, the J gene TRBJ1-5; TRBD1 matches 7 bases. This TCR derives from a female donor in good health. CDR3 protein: CASRPGQFSQPQHF. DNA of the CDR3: TGTGCCAGCAGACCGGGACAGTTTAGTCAGCCCCAGCATTTT.